This T cell receptor beta chain was documented in a study of shared clonotypes between healthy human individuals. Worth noting for this clone: The antigen is undetermined.

The V and J ends lost 6 bases and 2 bases respectively, with 14 bases between them. Germline V gene data show CDR1 as WSHSY and CDR2 as SAAADI. The CDR3 spans 16 residues. Investigators spread the genomic DNA of each subset evenly over several immunoSEQ plates. Sorted-subset replicate PCR reactions were performed with around 200 ng DNA, corresponding to tens of thousands of T cell genomes. The data were produced by immunoSEQ multiplex PCR, yet TCRdb's version contains in-frame clones alone and is incomplete. The sample records about 960,000 clones, about 80% being singletons. Study-wide results and caveats: Measured sharing among donors was expected to vary with sequencing depth.

V usage is TRBV10-2 and J usage is TRBJ2-6; D not resolved. This TCR came from a man aged 18 to 30 in good health. Sequenced material: memory CD4+ T cells sorted from blood. Subset denoted: CD45RA-negative fraction. CDR3 loop: CASSALRAAGANVLTF. The CDR3 coding sequence is TGCGCCAGCAGCGCGTTACGGGCTGCTGGGGCCAACGTCCTGACTTTC.